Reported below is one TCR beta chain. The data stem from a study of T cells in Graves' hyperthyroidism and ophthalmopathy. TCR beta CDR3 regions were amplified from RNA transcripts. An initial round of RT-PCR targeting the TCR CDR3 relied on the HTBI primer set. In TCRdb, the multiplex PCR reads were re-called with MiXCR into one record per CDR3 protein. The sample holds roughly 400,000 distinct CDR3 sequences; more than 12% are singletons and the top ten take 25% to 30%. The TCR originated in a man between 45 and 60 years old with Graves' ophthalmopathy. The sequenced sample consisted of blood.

CDR3 residues: CASSEGGSGQPQHF. The CDR3 DNA reads as TGTGCCAGCAGCGAGGGGGGGTCAGGTCAGCCCCAGCATTTT. The chain has TRBV25-1 and TRBJ1-5; D is possibly TRBD1 (6 bases). The CDR3 spans 14 residues. V shed 6 bases and J shed 6 bases, with 15 bases lying between them. CDR1 MGHDK and CDR2 SYGVNS come from the germline V gene.